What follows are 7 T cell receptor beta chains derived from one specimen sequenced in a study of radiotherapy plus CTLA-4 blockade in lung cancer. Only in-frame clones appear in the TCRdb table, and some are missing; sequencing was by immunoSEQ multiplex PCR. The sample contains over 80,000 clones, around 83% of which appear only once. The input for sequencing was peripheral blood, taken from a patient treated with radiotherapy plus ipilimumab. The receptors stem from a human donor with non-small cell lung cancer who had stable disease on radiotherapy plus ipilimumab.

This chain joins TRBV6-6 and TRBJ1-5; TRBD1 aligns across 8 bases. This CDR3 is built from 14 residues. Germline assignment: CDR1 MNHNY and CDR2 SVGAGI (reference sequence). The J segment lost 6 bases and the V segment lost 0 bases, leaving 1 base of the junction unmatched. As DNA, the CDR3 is TGTGCCAGCAGTTACTCGGACAGGGCTCAGCCCCAGCATTTT. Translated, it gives CASSYSDRAQPQHF.

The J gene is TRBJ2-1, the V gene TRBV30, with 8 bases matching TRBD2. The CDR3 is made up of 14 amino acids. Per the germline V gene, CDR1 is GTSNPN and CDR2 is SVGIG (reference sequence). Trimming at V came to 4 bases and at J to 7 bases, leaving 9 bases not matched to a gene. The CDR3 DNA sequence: TGTGCCTGGATGAGCGGGAGTGGGGGGAATGAGCAGTTCTTC. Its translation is CAWMSGSGGNEQFF. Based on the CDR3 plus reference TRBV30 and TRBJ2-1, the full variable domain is SQTIHQWPATLVQPVGSPLSLECTVEGTSNPNLYWYRQAAGRGLQLLFYSVGIGQISSEVPQNLSASRPQDRQFILSSKKLLLSDSGFYLCAWMSGSGGNEQFFGPGTRLTVL.

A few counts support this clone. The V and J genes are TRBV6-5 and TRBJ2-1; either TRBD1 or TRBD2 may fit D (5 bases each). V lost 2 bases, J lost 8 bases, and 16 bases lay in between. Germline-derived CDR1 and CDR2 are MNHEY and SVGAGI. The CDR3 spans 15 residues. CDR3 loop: CASSYTGTIWDEQFF. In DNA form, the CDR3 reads TGTGCCAGCAGTTACACCGGGACGATTTGGGATGAGCAGTTCTTC.

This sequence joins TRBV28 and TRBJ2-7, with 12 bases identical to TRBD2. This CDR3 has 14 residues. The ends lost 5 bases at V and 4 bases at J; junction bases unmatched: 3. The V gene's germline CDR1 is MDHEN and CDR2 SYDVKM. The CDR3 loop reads CASSRLAGAYEQYF. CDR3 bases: TGTGCCAGCAGTCGACTAGCGGGAGCTTACGAGCAGTACTTC.

The CDR3 protein is CASSQETGRLGEKLFF. CDR3 nucleotides: TGTGCCAGCAGCCAAGAAACCGGGCGGCTGGGGGAAAAACTGTTTTTT. V and J are TRBV4-2 and TRBJ1-4; unclear D gene. CDR1 LGHNA and CDR2 YNFKEQ come from the germline V gene. V was cut by 0 bases and J by 8 bases, with 16 bases left in between. This CDR3 comprises 16 residues.

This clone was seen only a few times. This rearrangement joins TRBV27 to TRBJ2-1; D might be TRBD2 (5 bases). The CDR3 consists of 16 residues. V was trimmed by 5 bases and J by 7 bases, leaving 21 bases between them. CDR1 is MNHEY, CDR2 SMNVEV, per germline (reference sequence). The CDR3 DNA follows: TGTGCCAGCAGTCCCTCCTGGGAGCCACCAAGGAATGAGCAGTTCTTC. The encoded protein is CASSPSWEPPRNEQFF.

CDR3 region: CASGSSGSVYEQYF. CDR3 sequence (DNA): TGTGCCAGCGGCTCTTCCGGGAGCGTCTACGAGCAGTACTTC. The rearrangement uses TRBV13 and TRBJ2-7; D possibly corresponds to TRBD2 (6 bases). Germline CDR1 and CDR2: PRHDT and FYEKMQ (reference sequence). The CDR3 is 14 residues long. Trimming cost V 8 bases and J 3 bases, with 17 bases left between them.